This TCR beta chain comes out of a study of cytomegalovirus exposure and HLA in healthy donors. Broader study findings: Association of a missense DCLRE1C variant with TCR beta V- and J-gene trimming was reported in a later analysis. Several of the most significant clusters appeared, in a later analysis, to be linked to common viral pathogens.

As concerns this clone: Its cognate antigen is unknown.

Use of 60 Vbeta and 13 Jbeta primers characterized the PCR. Libraries were prepared by immunoSEQ multiplex PCR; TCRdb keeps only in-frame clonotypes and omits some of them. The sample lists roughly 240,000 clones, 82% occurring once. Trimming cost V 3 bases and J 3 bases, with 12 bases left between them. Germline values: CDR1 MGHDK, CDR2 SYGVNS. The CDR3 length is 15 residues. The sequencing input was PBMCs. The receptor was derived from a woman aged 40 to 50 in good health and CMV-seropositive. V and J are TRBV25-1 and TRBJ2-1; D is possibly TRBD1 (6 bases). CDR3 sequence (DNA): TGTGCCAGCAGTGACCGAGTCAGGGGCTACAATGAGCAGTTCTTC. Its protein is CASSDRVRGYNEQFF.